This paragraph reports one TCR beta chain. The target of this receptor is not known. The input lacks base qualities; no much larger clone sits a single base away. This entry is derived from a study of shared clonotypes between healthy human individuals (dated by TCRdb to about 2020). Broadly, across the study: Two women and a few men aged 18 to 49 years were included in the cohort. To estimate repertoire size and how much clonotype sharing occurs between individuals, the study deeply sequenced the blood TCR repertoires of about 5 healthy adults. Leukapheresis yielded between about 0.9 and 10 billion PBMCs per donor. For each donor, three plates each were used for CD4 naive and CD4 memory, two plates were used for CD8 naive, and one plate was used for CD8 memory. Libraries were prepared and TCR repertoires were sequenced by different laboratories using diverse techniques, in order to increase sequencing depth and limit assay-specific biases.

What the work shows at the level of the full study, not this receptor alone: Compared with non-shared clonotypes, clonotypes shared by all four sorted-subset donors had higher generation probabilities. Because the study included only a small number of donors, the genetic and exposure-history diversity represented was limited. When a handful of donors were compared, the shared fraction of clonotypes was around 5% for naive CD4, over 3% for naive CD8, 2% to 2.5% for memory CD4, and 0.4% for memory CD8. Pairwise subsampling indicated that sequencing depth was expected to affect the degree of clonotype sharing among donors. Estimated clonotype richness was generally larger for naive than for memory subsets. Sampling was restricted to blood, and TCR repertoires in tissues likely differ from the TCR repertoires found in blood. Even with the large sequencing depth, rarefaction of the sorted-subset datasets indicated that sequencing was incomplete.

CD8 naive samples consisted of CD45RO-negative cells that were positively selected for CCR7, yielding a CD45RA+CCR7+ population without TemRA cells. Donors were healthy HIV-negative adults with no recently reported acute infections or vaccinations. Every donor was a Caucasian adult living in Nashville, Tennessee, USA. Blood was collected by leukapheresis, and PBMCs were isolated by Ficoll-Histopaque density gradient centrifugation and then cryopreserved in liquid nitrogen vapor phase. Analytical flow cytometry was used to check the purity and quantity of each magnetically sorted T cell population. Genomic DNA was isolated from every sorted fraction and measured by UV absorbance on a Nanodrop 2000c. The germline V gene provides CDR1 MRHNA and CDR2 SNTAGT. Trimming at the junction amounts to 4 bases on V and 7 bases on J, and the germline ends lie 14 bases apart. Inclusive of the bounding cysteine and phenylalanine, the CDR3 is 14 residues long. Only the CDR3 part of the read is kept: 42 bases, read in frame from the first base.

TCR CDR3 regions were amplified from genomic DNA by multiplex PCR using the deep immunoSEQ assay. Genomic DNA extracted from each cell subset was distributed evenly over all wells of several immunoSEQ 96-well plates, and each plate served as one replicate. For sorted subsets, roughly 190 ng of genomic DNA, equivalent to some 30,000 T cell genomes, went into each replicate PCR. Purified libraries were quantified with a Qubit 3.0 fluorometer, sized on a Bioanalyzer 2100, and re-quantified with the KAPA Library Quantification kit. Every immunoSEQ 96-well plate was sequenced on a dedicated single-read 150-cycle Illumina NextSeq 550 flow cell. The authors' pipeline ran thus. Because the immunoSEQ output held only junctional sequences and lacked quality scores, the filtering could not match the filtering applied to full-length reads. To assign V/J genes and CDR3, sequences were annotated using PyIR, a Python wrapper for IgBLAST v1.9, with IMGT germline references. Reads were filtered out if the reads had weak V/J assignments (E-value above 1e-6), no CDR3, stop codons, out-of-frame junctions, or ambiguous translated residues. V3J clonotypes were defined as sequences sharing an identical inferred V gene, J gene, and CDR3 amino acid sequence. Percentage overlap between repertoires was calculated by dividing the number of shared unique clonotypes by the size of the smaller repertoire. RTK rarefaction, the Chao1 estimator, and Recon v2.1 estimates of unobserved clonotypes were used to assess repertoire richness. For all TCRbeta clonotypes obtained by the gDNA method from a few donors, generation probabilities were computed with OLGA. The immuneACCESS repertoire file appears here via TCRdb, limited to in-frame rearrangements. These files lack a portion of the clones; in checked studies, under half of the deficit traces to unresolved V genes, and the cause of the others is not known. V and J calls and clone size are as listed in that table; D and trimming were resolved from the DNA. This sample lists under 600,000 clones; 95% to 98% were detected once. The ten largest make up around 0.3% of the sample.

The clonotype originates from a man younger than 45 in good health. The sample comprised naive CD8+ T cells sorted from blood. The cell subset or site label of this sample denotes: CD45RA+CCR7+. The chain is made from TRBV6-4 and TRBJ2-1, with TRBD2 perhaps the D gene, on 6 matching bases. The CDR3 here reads CASSAWTGVNEQFF. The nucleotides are TGTGCCAGCAGTGCCTGGACGGGAGTGAATGAGCAGTTCTTC.